This record concerns one T cell receptor beta chain sequence. This clonotype was counted ten times or more. The specificity of this receptor is unknown. Base qualities are not at hand, and no much larger clone is one base apart. This entry belongs to a study of T-cell memory formation after mild COVID-19 (dated by TCRdb to about 2021). For context, the study as a whole: Most TCR sequence clusters were specific to one of the two donors. Two young, previously healthy adult volunteers, one female and one male, were included in the cohort. In two donors, T-cell clones that expanded and contracted after mild COVID-19 were followed by sequencing TCRalpha and TCRbeta repertoires longitudinally. Results the study describes overall, beyond this receptor: Clones that contracted from day 15 to 85 showed balanced CD4/CD8 phenotypes, whereas a second wave of clones that expanded from day 15 to 37 leaned towards CD4+. The detection of some responding clones in pre-infection memory suggests that pre-existing cross-reactive memory T cells joined the SARS-CoV-2 response. Contracting CD4+ clones turned up mainly in the CM and EM memory subsets, whereas EMRA was where CD8+ clones were enriched. SARS-CoV-2 specificity of the second-wave clones peaking on day 37 was not confirmed. Only two mild cases were covered in the study, and larger cohorts including severe cases with pre-infection samples were considered necessary.

These reads were obtained on an Illumina NovaSeq 6000. Using 5'RACE with constant-segment primers, TCRalpha and TCRbeta cDNA libraries were constructed, with sample barcodes and unique molecular identifiers added in the process. Trizol reagent was used to extract RNA from every sample. Amplification of the libraries took two PCR steps, and the second step added a second sample barcode plus Illumina TruSeq adapters. The libraries were sequenced on an Illumina NovaSeq using 2 x 150 bp paired-end reads. The original pipeline was this. Demultiplexing of reads and collapsing into UMI-guided consensus sequences were performed with migec v1.2.7. Using mixcr v2.1.11, UMI consensuses were aligned to TRA and TRB V and J templates and then assembled into clonotypes. A clonotype was counted as expanded or contracted only when both edgeR and NoisET called the clonotype significant, with the noise models trained on biological replicates. edgeR calls used a false discovery rate-adjusted p below 0.01 and a log2 fold-change threshold of 1. PCA with hierarchical clustering of max-normalized trajectories of the 1000 most abundant clonotypes was used as exploratory dynamics analysis. The CD4 or CD8 phenotype of responding clones was assigned using the separately sequenced CD4+ and CD8+ repertoires. TCRdb handled the public reads itself, with Q25 trimming in fastp and clone calling in MiXCR, and kept productive beta chains. Each entry is one CDR3 protein sequence, shown with its most common DNA and genes. The V and J calls reflect TCRdb's pipeline rather than the authors' work. The sample includes 550,000 to 700,000 distinct CDR3 sequences, with around 15% observed a single time. About 7.5% of the sample comes from the top ten.

From the cysteine up to the phenylalanine, the CDR3 has a length of 16 residues. Just CDR3 DNA is preserved here, 48 bases in frame from base 1. V is pruned by 0 bases and J by 7 bases, leaving 11 bases of the junction without a gene match. CDR1 and CDR2 (DFQATT, SNEGSKA) derive from the germline V gene (reference sequence). Ficoll-Paque density gradient centrifugation was used to isolate PBMCs. The clonotype originates from an adult woman who had mild COVID-19 (a few samples of this study predate the infection). The sample titles of this study are shuffled in the database, so cell type and time point are left out; the donor was told from shared clones. The source material was PBMCs or a T cell subset sorted from them (not recorded which). Recombination linked TRBV20-1 to TRBJ2-1, with 8 middle bases fitting TRBD2. This receptor has the CDR3 CSARDLQAGVENEQFF. The nucleotide sequence reads TGCAGTGCTAGAGATCTCCAAGCGGGAGTGGAAAATGAGCAGTTCTTC.